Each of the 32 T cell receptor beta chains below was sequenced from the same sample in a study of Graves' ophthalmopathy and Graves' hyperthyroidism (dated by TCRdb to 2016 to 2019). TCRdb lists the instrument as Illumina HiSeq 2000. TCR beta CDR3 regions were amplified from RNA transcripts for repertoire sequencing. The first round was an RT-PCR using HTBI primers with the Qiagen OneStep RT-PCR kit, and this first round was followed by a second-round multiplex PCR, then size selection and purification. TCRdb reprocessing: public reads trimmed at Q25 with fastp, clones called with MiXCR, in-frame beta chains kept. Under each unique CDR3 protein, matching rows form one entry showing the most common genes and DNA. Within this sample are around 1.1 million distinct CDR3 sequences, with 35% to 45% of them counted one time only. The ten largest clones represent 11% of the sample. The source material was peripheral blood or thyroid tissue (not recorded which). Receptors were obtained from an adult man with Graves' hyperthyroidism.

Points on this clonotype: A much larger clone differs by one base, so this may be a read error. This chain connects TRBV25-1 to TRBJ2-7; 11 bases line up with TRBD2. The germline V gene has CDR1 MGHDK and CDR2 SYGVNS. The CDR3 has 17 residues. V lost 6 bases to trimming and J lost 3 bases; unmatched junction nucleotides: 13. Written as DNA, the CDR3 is TGTGCCAGCAGCTTAGCGGCTAGCGGGAGGCCGAACTACGAGCAGTACTTC. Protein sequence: CASSLAASGRPNYEQYF.

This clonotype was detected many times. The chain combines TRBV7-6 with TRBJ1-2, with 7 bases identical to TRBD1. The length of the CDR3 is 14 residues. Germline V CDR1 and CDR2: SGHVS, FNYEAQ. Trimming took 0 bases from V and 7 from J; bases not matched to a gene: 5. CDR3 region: CASSLANYRGGYTF. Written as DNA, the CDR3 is TGTGCCAGCAGCTTAGCAAACTACAGGGGTGGCTACACCTTC.

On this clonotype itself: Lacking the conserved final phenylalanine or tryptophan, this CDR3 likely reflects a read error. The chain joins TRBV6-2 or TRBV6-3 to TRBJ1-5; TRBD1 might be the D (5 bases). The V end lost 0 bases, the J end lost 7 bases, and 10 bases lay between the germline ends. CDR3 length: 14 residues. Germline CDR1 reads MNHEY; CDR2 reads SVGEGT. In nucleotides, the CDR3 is TGTGCCAGCAGTTACTCCCAGGGTAGGCAGCCCCAGCATCTT. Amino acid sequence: CASSYSQGRQPQHL.

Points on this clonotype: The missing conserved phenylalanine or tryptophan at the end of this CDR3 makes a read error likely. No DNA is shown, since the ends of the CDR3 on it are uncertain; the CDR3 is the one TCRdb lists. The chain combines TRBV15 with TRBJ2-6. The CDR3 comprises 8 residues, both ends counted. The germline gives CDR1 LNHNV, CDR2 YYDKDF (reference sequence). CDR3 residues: CATSRDPQ.

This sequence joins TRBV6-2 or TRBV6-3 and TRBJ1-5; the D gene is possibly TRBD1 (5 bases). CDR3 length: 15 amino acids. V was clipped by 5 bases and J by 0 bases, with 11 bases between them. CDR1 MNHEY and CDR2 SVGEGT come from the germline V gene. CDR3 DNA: TGTGCCAGCAGTCTACCAGGGTATAGCAATCAGCCCCAGCATTTT. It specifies CASSLPGYSNQPQHF.

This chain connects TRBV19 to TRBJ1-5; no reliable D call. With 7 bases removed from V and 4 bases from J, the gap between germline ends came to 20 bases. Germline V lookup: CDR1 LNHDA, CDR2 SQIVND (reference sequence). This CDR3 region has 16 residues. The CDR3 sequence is CASTRVDGSRNQPQHF. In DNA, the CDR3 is TGTGCCAGTACCCGAGTGGATGGAAGTCGAAATCAGCCCCAGCATTTT.

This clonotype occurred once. CDR3 DNA sequence: TGCAGTGCTAGAGATAGTGGCAGGGGACGGCAGACCCAGTACTTC. Translation gives CSARDSGRGRQTQYF. The chain links TRBV20-1 to TRBJ2-5; a possible D gene is TRBD1 (6 bases). The CDR3 runs to 15 residues. Germline CDR1 reads DFQATT; CDR2 reads SNEGSKA (reference sequence). V was trimmed by 0 bases and J by 6 bases, leaving 17 bases between them.

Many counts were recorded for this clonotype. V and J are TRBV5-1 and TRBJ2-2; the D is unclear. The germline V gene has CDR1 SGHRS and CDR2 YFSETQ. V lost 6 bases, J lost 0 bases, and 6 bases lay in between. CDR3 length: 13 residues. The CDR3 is CASTESNTGELFF. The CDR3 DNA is TGCGCCAGCACAGAGTCGAACACCGGGGAGCTGTTTTTT.

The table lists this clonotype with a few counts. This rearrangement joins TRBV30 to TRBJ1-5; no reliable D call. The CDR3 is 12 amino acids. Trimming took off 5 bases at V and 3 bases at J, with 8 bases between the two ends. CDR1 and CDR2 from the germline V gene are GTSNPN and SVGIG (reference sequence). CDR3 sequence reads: CAWADPNQPQHF. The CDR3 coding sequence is TGTGCCTGGGCAGACCCCAATCAGCCCCAGCATTTT.

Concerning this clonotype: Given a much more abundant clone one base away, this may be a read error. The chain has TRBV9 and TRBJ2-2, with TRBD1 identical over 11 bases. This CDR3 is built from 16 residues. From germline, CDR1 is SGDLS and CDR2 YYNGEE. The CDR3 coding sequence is TGTGCCAGCCGGCCCCGGGACAGGGGGAACACCTGGGAGCTGTTTTTT. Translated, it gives CASRPRDRGNTWELFF.

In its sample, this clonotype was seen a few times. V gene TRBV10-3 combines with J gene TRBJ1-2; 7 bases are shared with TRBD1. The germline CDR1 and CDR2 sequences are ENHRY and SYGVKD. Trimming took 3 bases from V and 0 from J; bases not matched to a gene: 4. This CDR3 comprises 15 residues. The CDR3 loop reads CAISDGTVTNYGYTF. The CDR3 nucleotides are TGTGCCATCAGTGATGGGACAGTAACTAACTATGGCTACACCTTC.

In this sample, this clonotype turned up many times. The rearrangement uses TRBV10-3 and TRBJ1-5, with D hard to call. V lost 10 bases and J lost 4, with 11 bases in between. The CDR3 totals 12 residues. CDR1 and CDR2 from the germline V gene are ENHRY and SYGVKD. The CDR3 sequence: CATQALNQPQHF. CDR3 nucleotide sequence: TGTGCCACCCAGGCGCTAAATCAGCCCCAGCATTTT.

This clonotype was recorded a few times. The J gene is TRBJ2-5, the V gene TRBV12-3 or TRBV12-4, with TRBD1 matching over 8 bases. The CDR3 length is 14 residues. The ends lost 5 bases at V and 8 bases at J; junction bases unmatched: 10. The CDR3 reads CASSAKQGVGTQYF. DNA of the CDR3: TGTGCCAGCAGTGCCAAACAGGGGGTCGGCACCCAGTACTTC.

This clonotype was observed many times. Written as DNA, the CDR3 is TGTGCCAGCAGTGGGAGAGGGAGCTCTGGGGCCAACGTCCTGACTTTC. Translation: CASSGRGSSGANVLTF. The chain recombines TRBV2 with TRBJ2-6, with a weak D call TRBD2 (5 bases). CDR1 and CDR2 from the germline V gene are SNHLY and FYNNEI. Trimming left V 4 bases short and J 0 bases short, with 10 bases between. The CDR3 runs 16 residues.

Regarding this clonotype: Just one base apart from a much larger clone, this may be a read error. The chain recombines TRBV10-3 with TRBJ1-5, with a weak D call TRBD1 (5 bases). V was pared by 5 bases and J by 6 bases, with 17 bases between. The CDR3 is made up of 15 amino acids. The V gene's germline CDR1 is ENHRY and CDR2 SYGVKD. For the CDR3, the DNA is TGTGCCATCAGTTACTCACAGGCTTCCGGTCAGCCCCAGCATTTT. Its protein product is CAISYSQASGQPQHF.

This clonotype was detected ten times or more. In DNA, the CDR3 is TGTGCCAGCAGTCGGACAGGGACGGCCCAAGAGACCCAGTACTTC. Protein: CASSRTGTAQETQYF. This chain links TRBV12-3 or TRBV12-4 with TRBJ2-5; 8 bases are a match to TRBD1. This CDR3 comprises 15 residues. V was clipped by 5 bases and J by 1 base; unmatched bases: 6.

The CDR3 DNA is TGTGCCTCGGACAGGGCAGGCGGTGGCTACACCTTC. This codes for CASDRAGGGYTF. This chain uses TRBV15 with TRBJ1-2, with 8 nucleotides matching TRBD1. Germline-derived CDR1 and CDR2 are LNHNV and YYDKDF (reference sequence). With 11 bases clipped from V and 7 bases from J, the junction kept 9 bases outside the gene matches. The CDR3 runs to 12 residues. Supplemented by reference TRBV15 and TRBJ1-2, the full variable domain reads DAMVIQNPRYQVTQFGKPVTLSCSQTLNHNVMYWYQQKSSQAPKLLFHYYDKDFNNEADTPDNFQSRRPNTSFCFLDIRSPGLGDTAMYLCASDRAGGGYTFGSGTRLTVV.

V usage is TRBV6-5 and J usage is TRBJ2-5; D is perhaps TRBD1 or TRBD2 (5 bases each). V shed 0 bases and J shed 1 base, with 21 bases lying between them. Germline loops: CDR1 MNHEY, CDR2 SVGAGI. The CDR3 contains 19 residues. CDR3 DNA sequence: TGTGCCAGCAGTTACTCGAGAGGGGTTGGTAGTCAGCCCCAAGAGACCCAGTACTTC. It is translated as CASSYSRGVGSQPQETQYF.

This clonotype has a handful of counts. CDR3 sequence reads: CASSMSGQGGEQYF. The CDR3 nucleotides read TGTGCCAGTAGTATGTCCGGACAGGGAGGCGAGCAGTACTTC. The V gene is TRBV19, the J gene TRBJ2-7, with TRBD1 matching over 8 bases. This CDR3 comprises 14 residues. The V gene end was trimmed by 3 bases and the J gene end by 6 bases; junction bases not matched to a gene: 7. Germline CDR1 is LNHDA and CDR2 is SQIVND (reference sequence).

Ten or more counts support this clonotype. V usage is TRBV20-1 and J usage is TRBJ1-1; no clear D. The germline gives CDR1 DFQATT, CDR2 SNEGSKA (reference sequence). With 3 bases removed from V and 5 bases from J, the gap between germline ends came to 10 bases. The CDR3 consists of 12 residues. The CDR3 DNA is TGCAGTGCTAGTGAGTTGGGAACTGAAGCTTTCTTT. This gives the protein CSASELGTEAFF.

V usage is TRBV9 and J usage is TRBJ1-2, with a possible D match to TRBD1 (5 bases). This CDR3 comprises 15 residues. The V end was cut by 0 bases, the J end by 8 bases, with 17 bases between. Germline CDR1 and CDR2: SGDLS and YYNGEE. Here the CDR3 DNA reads TGTGCCAGCAGCGTAGGGGGGAGCGGGCAACTCGGCTACACCTTC. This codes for CASSVGGSGQLGYTF.

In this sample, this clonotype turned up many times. The CDR3 protein is CASSLDAPAYGYTF. For the CDR3, the DNA is TGTGCCAGCAGCTTAGATGCGCCCGCGTATGGCTACACCTTC. The chain recombines TRBV7-2 with TRBJ1-2; no clear D gene. The CDR3 extends over 14 amino acids. Looked up from germline, CDR1 is SGHTA and CDR2 is FQGNSA. V lost 1 base to trimming and J lost 5 bases, with 11 bases between them.

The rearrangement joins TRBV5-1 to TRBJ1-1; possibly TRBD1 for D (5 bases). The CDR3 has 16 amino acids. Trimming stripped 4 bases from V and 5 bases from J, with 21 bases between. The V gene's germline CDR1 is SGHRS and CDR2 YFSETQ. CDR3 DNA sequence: TGCGCCAGCAGCCTGGGTTGGGGGGGTGGAAGGACTGAAGCTTTCTTT. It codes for CASSLGWGGGRTEAFF.

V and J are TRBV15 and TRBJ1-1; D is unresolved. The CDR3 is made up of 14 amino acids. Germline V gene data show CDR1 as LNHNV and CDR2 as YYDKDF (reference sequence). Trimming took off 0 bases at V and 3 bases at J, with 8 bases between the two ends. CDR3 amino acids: CATSRDWGYTEAFF. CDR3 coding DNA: TGTGCCACCAGCAGAGATTGGGGATACACTGAAGCTTTCTTT. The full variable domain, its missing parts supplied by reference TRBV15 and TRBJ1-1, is DAMVIQNPRYQVTQFGKPVTLSCSQTLNHNVMYWYQQKSSQAPKLLFHYYDKDFNNEADTPDNFQSRRPNTSFCFLDIRSPGLGDTAMYLCATSRDWGYTEAFFGQGTRLTVV.

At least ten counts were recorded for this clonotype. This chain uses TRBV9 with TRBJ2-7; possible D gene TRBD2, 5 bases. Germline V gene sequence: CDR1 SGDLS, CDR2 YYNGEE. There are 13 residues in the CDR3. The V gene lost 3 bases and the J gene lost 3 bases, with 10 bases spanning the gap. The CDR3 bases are TGTGCCAGCAGCGCAGGCGGGTTCTACGAGCAGTACTTC. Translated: CASSAGGFYEQYF.

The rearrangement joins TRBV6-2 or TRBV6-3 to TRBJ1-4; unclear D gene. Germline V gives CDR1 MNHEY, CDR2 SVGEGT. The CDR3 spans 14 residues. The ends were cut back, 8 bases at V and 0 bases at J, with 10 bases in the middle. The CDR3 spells CASSRQTTNEKLFF. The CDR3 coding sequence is TGTGCCAGCTCCCGACAAACAACTAATGAAAAACTGTTTTTT.

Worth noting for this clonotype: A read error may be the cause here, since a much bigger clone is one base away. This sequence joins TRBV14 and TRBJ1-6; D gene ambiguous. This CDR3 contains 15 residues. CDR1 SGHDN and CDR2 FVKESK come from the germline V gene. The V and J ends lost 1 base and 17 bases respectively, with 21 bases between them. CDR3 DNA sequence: TGTGCCAGCAGCCAAGCCCCGGGCACCGCCAGTCCCTTCCACTTT. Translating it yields CASSQAPGTASPFHF.

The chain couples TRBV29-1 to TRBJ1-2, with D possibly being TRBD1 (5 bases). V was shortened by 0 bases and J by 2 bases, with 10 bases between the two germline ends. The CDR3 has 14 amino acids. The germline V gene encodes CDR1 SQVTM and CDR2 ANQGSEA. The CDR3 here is CSVEEGRVNYGYTF. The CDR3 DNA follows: TGCAGCGTTGAAGAGGGCAGGGTAAACTATGGCTACACCTTC.

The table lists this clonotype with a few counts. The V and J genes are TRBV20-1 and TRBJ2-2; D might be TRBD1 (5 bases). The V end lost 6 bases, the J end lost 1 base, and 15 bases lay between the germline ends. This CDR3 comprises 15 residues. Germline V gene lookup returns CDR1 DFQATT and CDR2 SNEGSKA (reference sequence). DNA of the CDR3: TGCAGTGCACCGCGATTGGGGCAGAACACCGGGGAGCTGTTTTTT. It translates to CSAPRLGQNTGELFF.

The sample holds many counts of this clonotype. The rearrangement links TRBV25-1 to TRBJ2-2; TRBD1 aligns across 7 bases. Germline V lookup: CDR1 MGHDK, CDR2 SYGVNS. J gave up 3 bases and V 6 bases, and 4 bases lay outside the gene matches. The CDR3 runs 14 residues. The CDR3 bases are TGTGCCAGCAGGACAGGGAGTGACACCGGGGAGCTGTTTTTT. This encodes CASRTGSDTGELFF.

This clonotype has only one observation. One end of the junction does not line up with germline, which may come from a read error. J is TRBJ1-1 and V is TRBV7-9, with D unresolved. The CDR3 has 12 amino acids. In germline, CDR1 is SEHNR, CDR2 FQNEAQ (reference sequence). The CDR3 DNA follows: TGTGCCGGCAGCTCCCTCGGCACTGAAGCTTTCTTT. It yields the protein CAGSSLGTEAFF.

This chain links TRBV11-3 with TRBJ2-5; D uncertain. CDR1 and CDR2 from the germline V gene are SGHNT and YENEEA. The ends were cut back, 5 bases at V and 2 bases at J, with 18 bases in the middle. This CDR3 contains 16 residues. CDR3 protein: CASSPQYSTSQETQYF. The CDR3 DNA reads TGTGCCAGCAGCCCTCAATATAGCACATCACAAGAGACCCAGTACTTC. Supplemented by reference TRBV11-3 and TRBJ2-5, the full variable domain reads EAGVVQSPRYKIIEKKQPVAFWCNPISGHNTLYWYLQNLGQGPELLIRYENEEAVDDSQLPKDRFSAERLKGVDSTLKIQPAELGDSAVYLCASSPQYSTSQETQYFGPGTRLLVL.